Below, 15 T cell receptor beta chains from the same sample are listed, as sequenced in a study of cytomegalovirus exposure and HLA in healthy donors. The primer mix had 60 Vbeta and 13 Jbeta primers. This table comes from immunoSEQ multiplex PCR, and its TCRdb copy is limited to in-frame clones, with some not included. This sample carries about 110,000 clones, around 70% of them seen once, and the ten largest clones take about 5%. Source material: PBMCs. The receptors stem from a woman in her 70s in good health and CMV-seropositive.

The CDR3 DNA reads as TGCGCCAGCAGCTTGGCCGCATCAGGGGGAGGCACAGATACGCAGTATTTT. It codes for CASSLAASGGGTDTQYF. The chain links TRBV5-1 to TRBJ2-3, with 7 bases identical to TRBD1. CDR1 is SGHRS and CDR2 is YFSETQ in the germline V gene. The J segment lost 1 base and the V segment lost 0 bases, leaving 8 bases of the junction unmatched. CDR3 length equals 17 residues.

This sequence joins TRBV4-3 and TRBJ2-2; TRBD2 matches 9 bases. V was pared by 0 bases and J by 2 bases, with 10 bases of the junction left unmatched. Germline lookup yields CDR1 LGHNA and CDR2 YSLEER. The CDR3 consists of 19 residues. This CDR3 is CASSQDSLAGTDNTGELFF. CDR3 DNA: TGCGCCAGCAGCCAAGATTCCCTAGCGGGAACGGACAACACCGGGGAGCTGTTTTTT.

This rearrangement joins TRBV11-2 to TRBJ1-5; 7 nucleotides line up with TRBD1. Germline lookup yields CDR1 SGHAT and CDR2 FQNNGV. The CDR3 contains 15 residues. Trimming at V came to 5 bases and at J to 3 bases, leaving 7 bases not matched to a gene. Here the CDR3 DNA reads TGTGCCAGCAGCCTCATTCAGGGGGACAATCAGCCCCAGCATTTT. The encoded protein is CASSLIQGDNQPQHF.

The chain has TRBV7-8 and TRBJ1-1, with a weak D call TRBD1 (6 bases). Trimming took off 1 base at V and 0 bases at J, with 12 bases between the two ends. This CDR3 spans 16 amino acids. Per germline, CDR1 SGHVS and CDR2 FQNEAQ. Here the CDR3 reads CASSLGTGRVNTEAFF. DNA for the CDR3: TGTGCCAGCAGCTTAGGTACAGGGAGGGTGAACACTGAAGCTTTCTTT.

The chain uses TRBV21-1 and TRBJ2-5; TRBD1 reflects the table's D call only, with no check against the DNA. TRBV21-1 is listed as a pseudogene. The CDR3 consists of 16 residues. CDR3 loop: CASSTTGQGIQETQYF. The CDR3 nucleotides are TGTGCCAGCAGCACCACGGGACAGGGGATTCAAGAGACCCAGTACTTC.

This CDR3 reads CASSKLQGTEAFF. CDR3 nucleotide sequence: TGTGCCAGCAGCAAGTTACAGGGAACTGAAGCTTTCTTT. The chain employs TRBV7-8 and TRBJ1-1; TRBD1 might be the D (6 bases). This CDR3 is built from 13 residues. Germline V gene sequence: CDR1 SGHVS, CDR2 FQNEAQ. Deletions cut 5 bases from V and 5 bases from J, with 12 bases between.

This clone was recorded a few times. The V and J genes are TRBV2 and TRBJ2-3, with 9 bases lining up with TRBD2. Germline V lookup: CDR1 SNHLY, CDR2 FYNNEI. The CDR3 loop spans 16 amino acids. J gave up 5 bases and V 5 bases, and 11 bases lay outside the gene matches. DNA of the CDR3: TGTGCCAGCAGTCGAGACGTTAGAGCGGGGGGAGATACGCAGTATTTT. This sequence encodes CASSRDVRAGGDTQYF. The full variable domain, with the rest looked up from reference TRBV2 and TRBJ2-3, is EPEVTQTPSHQVTQMGQEVILRCVPISNHLYFYWYRQILGQKVEFLVSFYNNEISEKSEIFDDQFSVERPDGSNFTLKIRSTKLEDSAMYFCASSRDVRAGGDTQYFGPGTRLTVL.

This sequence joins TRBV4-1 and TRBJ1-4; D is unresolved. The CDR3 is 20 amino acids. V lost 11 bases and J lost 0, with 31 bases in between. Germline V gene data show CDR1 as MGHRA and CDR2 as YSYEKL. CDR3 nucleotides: TGCGCCCAAACCGCGCTCCCTAAAGAATGTCACTTTGCAACTAATGAAAAACTGTTTTTT. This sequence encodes CAQTALPKECHFATNEKLFF.

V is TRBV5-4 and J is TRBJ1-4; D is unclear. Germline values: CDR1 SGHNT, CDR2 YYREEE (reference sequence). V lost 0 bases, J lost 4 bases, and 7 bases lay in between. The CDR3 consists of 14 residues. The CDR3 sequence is CASSLGGYNEKLFF. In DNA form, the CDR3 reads TGTGCCAGCAGCTTGGGCGGTTATAATGAAAAACTGTTTTTT.

Here the CDR3 DNA reads TGTGCCAGCAGCGTAGATCCCCTAGCGGGGCGAGTGGAGACCCAGTACTTC. Its translation is CASSVDPLAGRVETQYF. V and J are TRBV9 and TRBJ2-5, with 9 positions matching TRBD2. The CDR3 runs to 17 residues. Looked up from germline, CDR1 is SGDLS and CDR2 is YYNGEE. The trim removed 0 bases at V and 5 bases at J, leaving 11 bases unmatched.

CDR3 nucleotides: TGCGCCAGCAGCCGGGACACCTCCACAGATACGCAGTATTTT. Translating gives CASSRDTSTDTQYF. This rearrangement joins TRBV4-1 to TRBJ2-3; the D gene is possibly TRBD1 (6 bases). V gave up 4 bases and J gave up 2 bases, with 10 bases separating them. The CDR3 is made up of 14 amino acids. From germline, CDR1 is MGHRA and CDR2 YSYEKL.

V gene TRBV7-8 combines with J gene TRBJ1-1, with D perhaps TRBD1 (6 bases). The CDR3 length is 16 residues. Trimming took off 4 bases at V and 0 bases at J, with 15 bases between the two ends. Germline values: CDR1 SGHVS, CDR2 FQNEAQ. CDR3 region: CASSWGQGSVNTEAFF. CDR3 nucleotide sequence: TGTGCCAGCAGCTGGGGGCAGGGATCGGTGAACACTGAAGCTTTCTTT.

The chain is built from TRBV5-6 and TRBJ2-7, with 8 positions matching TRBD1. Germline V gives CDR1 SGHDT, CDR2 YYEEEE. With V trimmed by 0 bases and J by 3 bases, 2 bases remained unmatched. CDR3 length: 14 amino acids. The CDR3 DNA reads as TGTGCCAGCAGCTTGGCAGGGGGCAACTACGAGCAGTACTTC. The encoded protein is CASSLAGGNYEQYF.

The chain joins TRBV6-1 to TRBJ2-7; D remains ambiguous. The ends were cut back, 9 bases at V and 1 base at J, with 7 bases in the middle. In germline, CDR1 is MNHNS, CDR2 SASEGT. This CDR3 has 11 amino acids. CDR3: CASLVSYEQYF. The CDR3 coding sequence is TGTGCCAGTCTTGTTTCCTACGAGCAGTACTTC.

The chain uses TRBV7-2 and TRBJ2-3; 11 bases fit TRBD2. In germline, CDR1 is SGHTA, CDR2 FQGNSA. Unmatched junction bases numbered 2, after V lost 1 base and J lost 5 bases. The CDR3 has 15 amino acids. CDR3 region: CASSLGLAGRDTQYF. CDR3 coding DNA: TGTGCCAGCAGCTTAGGACTAGCGGGGAGAGATACGCAGTATTTT.